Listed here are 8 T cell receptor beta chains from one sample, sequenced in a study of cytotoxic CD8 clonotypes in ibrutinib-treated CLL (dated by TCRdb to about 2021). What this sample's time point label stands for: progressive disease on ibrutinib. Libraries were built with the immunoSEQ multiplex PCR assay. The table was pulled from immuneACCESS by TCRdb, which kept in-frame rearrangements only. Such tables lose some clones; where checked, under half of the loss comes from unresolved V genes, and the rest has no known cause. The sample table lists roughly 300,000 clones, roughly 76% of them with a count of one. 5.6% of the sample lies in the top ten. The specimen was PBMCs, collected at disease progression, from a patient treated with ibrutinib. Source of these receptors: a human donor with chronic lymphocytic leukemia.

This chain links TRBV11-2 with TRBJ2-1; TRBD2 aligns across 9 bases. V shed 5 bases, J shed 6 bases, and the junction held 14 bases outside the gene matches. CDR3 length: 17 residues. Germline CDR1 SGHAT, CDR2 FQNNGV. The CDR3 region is CASSRSYLAGATNEQFF. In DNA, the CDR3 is TGTGCCAGCAGCCGATCATACTTAGCGGGAGCAACCAATGAGCAGTTCTTC.

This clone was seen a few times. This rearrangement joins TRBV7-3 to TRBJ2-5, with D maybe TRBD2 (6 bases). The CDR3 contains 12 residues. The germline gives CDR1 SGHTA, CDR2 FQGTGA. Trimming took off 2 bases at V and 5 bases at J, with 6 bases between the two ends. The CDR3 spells CASSLAGETQYF. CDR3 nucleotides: TGTGCCAGCAGCTTAGCGGGGGAGACCCAGTACTTC. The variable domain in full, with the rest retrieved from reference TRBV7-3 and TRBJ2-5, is GAGVSQTPSNKVTEKGKYVELRCDPISGHTALYWYRQSLGQGPEFLIYFQGTGAADDSGLPNDRFFAVRPEGSVSTLKIQRTERGDSAVYLCASSLAGETQYFGPGTRLLVL.

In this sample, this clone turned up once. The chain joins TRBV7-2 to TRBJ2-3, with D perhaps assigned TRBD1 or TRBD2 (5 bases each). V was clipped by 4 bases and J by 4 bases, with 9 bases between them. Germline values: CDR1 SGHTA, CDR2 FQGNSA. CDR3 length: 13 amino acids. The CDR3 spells CASSSLGADTQYF. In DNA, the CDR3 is TGTGCCAGCAGCTCTTTGGGGGCAGATACGCAGTATTTT.

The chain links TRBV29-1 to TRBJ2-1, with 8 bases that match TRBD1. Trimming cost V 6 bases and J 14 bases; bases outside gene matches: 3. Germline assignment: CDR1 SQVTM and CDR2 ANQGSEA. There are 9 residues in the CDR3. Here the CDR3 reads CSVPGQEFF. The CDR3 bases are TGCAGCGTCCCGGGACAGGAGTTCTTC.

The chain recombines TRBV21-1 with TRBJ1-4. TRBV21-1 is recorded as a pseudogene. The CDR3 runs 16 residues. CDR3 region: CASSKRQWGSDEKLFF. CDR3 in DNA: TGTGCCAGCAGCAAAAGGCAGTGGGGATCAGATGAAAAACTGTTTTTT.

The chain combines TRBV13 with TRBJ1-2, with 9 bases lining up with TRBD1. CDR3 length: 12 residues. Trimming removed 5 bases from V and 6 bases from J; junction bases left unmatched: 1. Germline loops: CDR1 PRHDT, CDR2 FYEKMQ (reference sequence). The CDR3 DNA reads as TGTGCCAGCAGCCGACAGGGGGATGGCTACACCTTC. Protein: CASSRQGDGYTF. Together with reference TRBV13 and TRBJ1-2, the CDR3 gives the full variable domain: AAGVIQSPRHLIKEKRETATLKCYPIPRHDTVYWYQQGPGQDPQFLISFYEKMQSDKGSIPDRFSAQQFSDYHSELNMSSLELGDSALYFCASSRQGDGYTFGSGTRLTVV.

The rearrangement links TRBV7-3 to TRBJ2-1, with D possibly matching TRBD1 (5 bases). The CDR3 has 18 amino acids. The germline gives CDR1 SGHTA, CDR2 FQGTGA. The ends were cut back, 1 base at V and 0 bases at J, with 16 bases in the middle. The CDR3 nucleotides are TGTGCCAGCAGCTTAAGAGGAGCAGGGTTAAACTCCTACAATGAGCAGTTCTTC. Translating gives CASSLRGAGLNSYNEQFF.

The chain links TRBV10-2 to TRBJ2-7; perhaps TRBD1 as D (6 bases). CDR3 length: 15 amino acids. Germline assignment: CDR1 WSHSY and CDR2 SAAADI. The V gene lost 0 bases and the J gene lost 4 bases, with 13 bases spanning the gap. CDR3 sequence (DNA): TGCGCCAGCAGTGAGTCCCAGGGGCTAACGTACGAGCAGTACTTC. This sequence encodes CASSESQGLTYEQYF.